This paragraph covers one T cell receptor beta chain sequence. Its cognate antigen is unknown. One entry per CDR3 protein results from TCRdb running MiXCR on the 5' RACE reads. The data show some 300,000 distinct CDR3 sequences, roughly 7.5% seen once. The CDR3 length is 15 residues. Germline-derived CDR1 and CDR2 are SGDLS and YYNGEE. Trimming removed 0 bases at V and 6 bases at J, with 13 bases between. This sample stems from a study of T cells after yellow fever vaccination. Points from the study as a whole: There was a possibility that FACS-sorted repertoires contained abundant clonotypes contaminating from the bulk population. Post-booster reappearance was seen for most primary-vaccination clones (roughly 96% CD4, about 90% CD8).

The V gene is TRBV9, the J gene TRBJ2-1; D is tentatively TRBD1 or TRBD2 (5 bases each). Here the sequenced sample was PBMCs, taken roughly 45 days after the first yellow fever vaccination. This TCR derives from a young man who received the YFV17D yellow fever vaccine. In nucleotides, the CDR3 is TGTGCCAGCAGCGTAGCCAGGGAGTGGGGCAATGAGCAGTTCTTC. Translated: CASSVAREWGNEQFF.